This is a list of T cell receptor beta chains from one sample in a study of blood T cell repertoires in COVID-19. Produced via immunoSEQ multiplex PCR; TCRdb's table is partial and in-frame only. This table has 60,000 to 85,000 clones, approximately 87% appearing once. Sequences were obtained from peripheral blood. These receptors all come from a man in his fifties with active COVID-19. CDR3s include the opening cysteine and the closing phenylalanine or tryptophan. D genes are given only for firm matches. Clone size, where shown, is once, few, many, or a class for clones that have expanded.

CDR3aa: CASSLQTGLGEQYF
CDR3nt: TGCGCCAGCAGCCTGCAGACGGGATTGGGCGAGCAGTACTTC
d_gene: -
abundance: -
j_gene: TRBJ2-7
v_gene: TRBV5-1

CDR3aa: CSARGVCGF
CDR3nt: TGCAGTGCCAGGGGGGTTTGTGGCTTC
d_gene: TRBD1
abundance: -
j_gene: TRBJ1-2
v_gene: TRBV20-1

CDR3aa: CASSLMTGVNTEAFF
CDR3nt: TGCGCCAGCAGCTTGATGACAGGGGTGAACACTGAAGCTTTCTTT
d_gene: TRBD1
abundance: few
j_gene: TRBJ1-1
v_gene: TRBV5-1

CDR3aa: CASSGAEGQGDTEAFF
CDR3nt: TGTGCCAGCAGTGGGGCGGAAGGACAGGGGGACACTGAAGCTTTCTTT
d_gene: TRBD1
abundance: -
j_gene: TRBJ1-1
v_gene: TRBV28

CDR3aa: CASSLEGLAGVDEQFF
CDR3nt: TGCGCCAGCAGCTTGGAGGGACTAGCGGGAGTAGATGAGCAGTTCTTC
d_gene: TRBD2
abundance: -
j_gene: TRBJ2-1
v_gene: TRBV5-1

CDR3aa: CASSLESGELFF
CDR3nt: TGTGCCAGCAGTTTAGAGTCCGGGGAGCTGTTTTTT
d_gene: -
abundance: -
j_gene: TRBJ2-2
v_gene: TRBV27

CDR3aa: CASGRGQGGGQPQHF
CDR3nt: TGTGCTAGTGGCCGCGGACAGGGTGGGGGTCAGCCCCAGCATTTT
d_gene: TRBD1
abundance: -
j_gene: TRBJ1-5
v_gene: TRBV12-5

CDR3aa: CSATGDYEQYF
CDR3nt: TGCAGCGCCACGGGTGACTACGAGCAGTACTTC
d_gene: -
abundance: -
j_gene: TRBJ2-7
v_gene: TRBV29-1

CDR3aa: CASSTTRVGYGYTF
CDR3nt: TGTGCCAGCAGCACGACCAGGGTCGGCTATGGCTACACCTTC
d_gene: -
abundance: -
j_gene: TRBJ1-2
v_gene: TRBV5-4

CDR3aa: CASSEGFWGTGQETQYF
CDR3nt: TGTGCCAGCAGTGAGGGCTTCTGGGGGACAGGCCAAGAGACCCAGTACTTC
d_gene: TRBD1
abundance: -
j_gene: TRBJ2-5
v_gene: TRBV6-1

CDR3aa: CASSALTGGFNEQFF
CDR3nt: TGTGCCAGCAGCGCCCTGACAGGGGGCTTCAATGAGCAGTTCTTC
d_gene: TRBD1
abundance: -
j_gene: TRBJ2-1
v_gene: TRBV9

CDR3aa: CASTYGLAGGYEQFF
CDR3nt: TGTGCCAGCACTTACGGACTAGCGGGAGGATATGAGCAGTTCTTC
d_gene: TRBD2
abundance: -
j_gene: TRBJ2-1
v_gene: TRBV6-5

CDR3aa: CASSWSGWSSERETQYF
CDR3nt: TGCGCCAGCAGCTGGAGTGGGTGGTCTAGCGAGAGGGAGACCCAGTACTTC
d_gene: -
abundance: -
j_gene: TRBJ2-5
v_gene: TRBV5-1

CDR3aa: CASSQPGSTDTQYF
CDR3nt: TGTGCCAGCAGCCAACCCGGGAGCACAGATACGCAGTATTTT
d_gene: -
abundance: -
j_gene: TRBJ2-3
v_gene: TRBV4-2

CDR3aa: CASRQGKPQETQYF
CDR3nt: TGCGCCAGCAGGCAGGGCAAACCTCAAGAGACCCAGTACTTC
d_gene: -
abundance: -
j_gene: TRBJ2-5
v_gene: TRBV5-1

CDR3aa: CASSQAQGINTDTQYF
CDR3nt: TGTGCCAGCAGCCAAGCACAGGGGATCAACACAGATACGCAGTATTTT
d_gene: TRBD1
abundance: -
j_gene: TRBJ2-3
v_gene: TRBV3-1/TRBV3-2

CDR3aa: CASSLGRTSGSRETQYF
CDR3nt: TGTGCCAGCAGCTTGGGTCGGACTAGCGGGAGCCGGGAGACCCAGTACTTC
d_gene: TRBD2
abundance: -
j_gene: TRBJ2-5
v_gene: TRBV5-4